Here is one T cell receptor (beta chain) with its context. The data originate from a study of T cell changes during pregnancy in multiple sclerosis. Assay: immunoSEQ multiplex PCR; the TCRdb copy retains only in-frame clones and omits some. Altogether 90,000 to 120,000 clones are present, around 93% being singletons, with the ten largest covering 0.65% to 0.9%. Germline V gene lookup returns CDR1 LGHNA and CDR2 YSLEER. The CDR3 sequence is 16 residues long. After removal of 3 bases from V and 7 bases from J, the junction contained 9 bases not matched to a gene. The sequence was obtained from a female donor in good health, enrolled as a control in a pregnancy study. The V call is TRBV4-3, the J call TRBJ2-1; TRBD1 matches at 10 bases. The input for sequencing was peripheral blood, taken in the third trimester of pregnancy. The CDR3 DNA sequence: TGCGCCAGCAGCCAGGACGCCCGACAGGGGGCGAATGAGCAGTTCTTC. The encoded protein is CASSQDARQGANEQFF.